This T cell receptor (beta chain) was recorded in a study of breast tumors, draining lymph nodes, adjacent tissues. TCRdb reanalysed the multiplex PCR reads using MiXCR and keeps one entry per CDR3 protein. The sample holds approximately 130,000 distinct CDR3 sequences, 21% seen once. The lymph nodes were axillary draining lymph nodes from breast cancer patients. This clonotype was observed many times. The germline V gene has CDR1 SGHVS and CDR2 FNYEAQ. The CDR3 totals 16 residues. The V end lost 5 bases, the J end lost 0 bases, and 14 bases lay between the germline ends. This TCR was sampled from a female donor with breast cancer. Some clones in this sample may be carry-over from other donors' samples. The rearrangement joins TRBV7-6 to TRBJ2-1, with D perhaps being TRBD1 or TRBD2 (5 bases each). Sequences were obtained from axillary lymph node tissue. This CDR3 reads CASSPFGGSSYNEQFF. Here the CDR3 DNA reads TGTGCCAGCAGCCCGTTTGGGGGAAGCTCCTACAATGAGCAGTTCTTC.